This T cell receptor beta chain was recovered during a study of T cells after posttransplantation cyclophosphamide. CDR1 and CDR2 (germline): SGHTA, FQGNSA. The CDR3 length is 15 residues. J gave up 8 bases and V 2 bases, and 8 bases lay outside the gene matches. Study-wide points: Blood and skin or GI T cell repertoires showed limited TRB overlap. After PTCy, TRB diversity resembled that of CNI/methotrexate controls. Later post-transplant blood repertoires were often dominated by donor CD8+ memory clones.

Worth noting for this clone: Its target is unknown.

Peripheral blood was collected from the related graft donor on the marrow donation day. Sequenced by immunoSEQ multiplex PCR; TCRdb stores in-frame clones only, minus some. The profile covers about 36,000 clones, none occurring a single time. What was sequenced was PBMCs. The chain couples TRBV7-2 to TRBJ2-2; 7 bases map to TRBD2. This TCR was recovered from a girl aged 10-17 years in good health, CMV-negative, and a related stem cell transplant donor. The CDR3 here is CASSLSTGGRGELFF. The DNA of the CDR3 is TGTGCCAGCAGCTTATCGACGGGGGGTCGAGGGGAGCTGTTTTTT.